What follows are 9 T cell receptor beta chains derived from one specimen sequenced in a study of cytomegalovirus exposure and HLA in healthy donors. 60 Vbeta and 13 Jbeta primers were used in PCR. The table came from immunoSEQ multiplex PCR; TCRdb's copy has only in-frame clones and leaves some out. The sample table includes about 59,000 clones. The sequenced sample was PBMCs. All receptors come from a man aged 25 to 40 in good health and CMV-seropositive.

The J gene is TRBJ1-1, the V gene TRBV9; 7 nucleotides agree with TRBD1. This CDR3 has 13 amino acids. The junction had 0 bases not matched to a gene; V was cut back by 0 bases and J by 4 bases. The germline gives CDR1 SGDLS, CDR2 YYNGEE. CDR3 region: CASSVGQGTEAFF. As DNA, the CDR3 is TGTGCCAGCAGCGTAGGACAGGGCACTGAAGCTTTCTTT. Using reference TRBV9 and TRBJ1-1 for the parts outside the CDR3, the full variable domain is DSGVTQTPKHLITATGQRVTLRCSPRSGDLSVYWYQQSLDQGLQFLIQYYNGEERAKGNILERFSAQQFPDLHSELNLSSLELGDSALYFCASSVGQGTEAFFGQGTRLTVV.

The chain's CDR3 is CASSRLADSYEQYF. CDR3 coding DNA: TGTGCCAGCTCACGTCTAGCGGACTCCTACGAGCAGTACTTC. The chain recombines TRBV18 with TRBJ2-7, with 7 bases aligning to TRBD2. V shed 4 bases and J 0 bases; nucleotides not matched to a gene: 3. CDR3 size: 14 residues. CDR1 is KGHSH and CDR2 is LQKENI in the germline V gene.

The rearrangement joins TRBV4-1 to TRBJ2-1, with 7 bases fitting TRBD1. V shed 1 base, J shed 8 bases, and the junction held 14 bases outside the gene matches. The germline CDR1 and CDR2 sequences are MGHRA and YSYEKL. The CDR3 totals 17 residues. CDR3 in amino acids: CASSQVLRERGLDEQFF. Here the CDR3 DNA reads TGCGCCAGCAGCCAAGTCCTCCGGGAAAGGGGGCTCGATGAGCAGTTCTTC.

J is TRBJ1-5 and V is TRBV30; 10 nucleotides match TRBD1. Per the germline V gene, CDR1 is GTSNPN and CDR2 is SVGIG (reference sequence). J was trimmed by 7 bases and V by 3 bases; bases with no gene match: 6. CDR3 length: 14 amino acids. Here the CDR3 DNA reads TGTGCCTGGAGGGATGACAGGGGGCACCAGCCCCAGCATTTT. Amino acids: CAWRDDRGHQPQHF.

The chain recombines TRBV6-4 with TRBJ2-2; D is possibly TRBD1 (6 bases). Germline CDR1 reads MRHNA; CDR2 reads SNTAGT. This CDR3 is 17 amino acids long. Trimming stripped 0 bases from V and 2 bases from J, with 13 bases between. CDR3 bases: TGTGCCAGCAGTGACTCGATAGGGACACTAAACACCGGGGAGCTGTTTTTT. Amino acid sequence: CASSDSIGTLNTGELFF.

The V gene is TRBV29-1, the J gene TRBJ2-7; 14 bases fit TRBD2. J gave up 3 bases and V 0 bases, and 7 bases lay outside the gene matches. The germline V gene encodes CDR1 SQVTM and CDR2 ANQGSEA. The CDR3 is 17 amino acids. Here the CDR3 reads CSVEDIGTSGSYYEQYF. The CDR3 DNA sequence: TGCAGCGTTGAAGATATTGGGACTAGCGGGAGTTACTACGAGCAGTACTTC.

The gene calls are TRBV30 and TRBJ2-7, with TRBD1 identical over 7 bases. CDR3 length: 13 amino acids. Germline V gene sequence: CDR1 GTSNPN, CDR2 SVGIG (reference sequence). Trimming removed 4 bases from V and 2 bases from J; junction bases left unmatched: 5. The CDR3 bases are TGTGCCTGGAACCGGGACAGCACCTACGAGCAGTACTTC. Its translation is CAWNRDSTYEQYF.

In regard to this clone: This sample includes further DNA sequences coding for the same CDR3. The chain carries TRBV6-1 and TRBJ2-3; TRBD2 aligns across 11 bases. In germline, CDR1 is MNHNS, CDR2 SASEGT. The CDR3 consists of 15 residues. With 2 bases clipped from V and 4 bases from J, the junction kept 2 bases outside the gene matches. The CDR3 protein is CASSELAGGPDTQYF. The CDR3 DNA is TGTGCCAGCAGTGAACTAGCGGGGGGCCCAGATACGCAGTATTTT.

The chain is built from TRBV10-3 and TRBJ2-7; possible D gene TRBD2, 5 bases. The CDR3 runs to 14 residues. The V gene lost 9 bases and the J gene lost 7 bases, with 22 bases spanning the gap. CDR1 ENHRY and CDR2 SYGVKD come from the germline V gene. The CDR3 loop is CAINRHDGPGEQYF. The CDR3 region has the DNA TGTGCCATAAATCGGCACGACGGTCCGGGGGAGCAGTACTTC.